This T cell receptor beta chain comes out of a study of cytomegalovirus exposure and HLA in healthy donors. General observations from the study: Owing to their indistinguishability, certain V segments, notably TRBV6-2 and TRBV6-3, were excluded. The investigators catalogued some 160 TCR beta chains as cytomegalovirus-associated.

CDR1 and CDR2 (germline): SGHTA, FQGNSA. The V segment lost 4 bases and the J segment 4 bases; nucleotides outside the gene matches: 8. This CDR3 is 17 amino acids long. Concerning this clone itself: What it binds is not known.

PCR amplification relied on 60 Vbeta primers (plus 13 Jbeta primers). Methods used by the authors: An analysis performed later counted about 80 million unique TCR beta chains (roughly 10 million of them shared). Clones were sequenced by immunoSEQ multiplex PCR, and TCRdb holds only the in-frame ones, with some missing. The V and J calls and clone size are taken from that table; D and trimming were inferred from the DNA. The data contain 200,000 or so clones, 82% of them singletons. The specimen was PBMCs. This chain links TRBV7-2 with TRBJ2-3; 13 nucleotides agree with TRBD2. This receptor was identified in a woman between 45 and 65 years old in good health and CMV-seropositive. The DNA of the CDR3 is TGTGCCAGCAGCTACAAAGGGACTAGCGGGGCTGCAGATACGCAGTATTTT. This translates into CASSYKGTSGAADTQYF.